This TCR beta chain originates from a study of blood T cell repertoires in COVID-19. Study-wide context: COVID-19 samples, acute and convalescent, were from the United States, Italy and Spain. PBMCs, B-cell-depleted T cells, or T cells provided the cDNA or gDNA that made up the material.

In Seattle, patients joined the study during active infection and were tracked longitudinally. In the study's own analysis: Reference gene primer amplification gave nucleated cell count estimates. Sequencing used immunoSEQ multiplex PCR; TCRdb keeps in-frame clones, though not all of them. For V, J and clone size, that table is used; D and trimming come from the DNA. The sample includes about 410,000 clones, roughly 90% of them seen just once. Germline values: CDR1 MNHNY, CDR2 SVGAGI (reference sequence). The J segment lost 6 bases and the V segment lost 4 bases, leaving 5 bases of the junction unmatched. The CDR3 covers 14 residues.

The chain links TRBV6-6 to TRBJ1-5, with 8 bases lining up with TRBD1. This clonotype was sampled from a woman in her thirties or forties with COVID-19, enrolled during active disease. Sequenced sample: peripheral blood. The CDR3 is CASSSGGAVQPQHF. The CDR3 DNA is TGTGCCAGCAGTTCAGGGGGCGCCGTTCAGCCCCAGCATTTT.